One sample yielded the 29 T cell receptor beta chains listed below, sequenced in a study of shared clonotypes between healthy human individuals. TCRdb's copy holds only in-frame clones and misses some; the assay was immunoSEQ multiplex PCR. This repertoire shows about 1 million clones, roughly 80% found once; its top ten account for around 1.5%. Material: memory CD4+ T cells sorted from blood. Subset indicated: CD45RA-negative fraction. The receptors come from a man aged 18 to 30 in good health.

The CDR3 DNA is TGTGCCAGCAGCCTCGTCGGCGCCCACGAGCAGTACTTC. The encoded protein is CASSLVGAHEQYF. The chain combines TRBV7-8 with TRBJ2-7; no clear D. V lost 5 bases and J 5 bases, leaving 13 bases between the germline ends. The germline V gene has CDR1 SGHVS and CDR2 FQNEAQ. This CDR3 region has 13 residues.

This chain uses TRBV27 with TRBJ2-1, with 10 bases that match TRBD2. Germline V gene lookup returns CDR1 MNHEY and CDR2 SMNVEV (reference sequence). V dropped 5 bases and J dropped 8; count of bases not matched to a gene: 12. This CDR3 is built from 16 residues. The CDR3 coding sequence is TGTGCCAGCAGTCCATCTCCAGCGGGGGGGTGGGATGAGCAGTTCTTC. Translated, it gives CASSPSPAGGWDEQFF.

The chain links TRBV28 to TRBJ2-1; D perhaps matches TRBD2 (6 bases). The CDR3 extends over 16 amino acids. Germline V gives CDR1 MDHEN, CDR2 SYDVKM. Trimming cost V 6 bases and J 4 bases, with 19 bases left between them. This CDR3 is CASSDRLTGRYNEQFF. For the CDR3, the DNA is TGTGCCAGCAGCGATCGGTTGACGGGGAGGTACAATGAGCAGTTCTTC.

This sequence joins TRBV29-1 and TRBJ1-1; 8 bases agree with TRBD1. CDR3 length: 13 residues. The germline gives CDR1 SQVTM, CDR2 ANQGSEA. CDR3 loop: CTSAPQGATEAFF. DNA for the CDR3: TGCACCTCGGCCCCCCAGGGGGCCACTGAAGCTTTCTTT.

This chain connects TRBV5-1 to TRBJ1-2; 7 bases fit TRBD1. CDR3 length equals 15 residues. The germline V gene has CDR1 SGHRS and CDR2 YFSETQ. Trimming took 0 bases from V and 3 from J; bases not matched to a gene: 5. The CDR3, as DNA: TGCGCCAGCAGCTTGGGAGGGGGCGCGGACTATGGCTACACCTTC. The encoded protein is CASSLGGGADYGYTF.

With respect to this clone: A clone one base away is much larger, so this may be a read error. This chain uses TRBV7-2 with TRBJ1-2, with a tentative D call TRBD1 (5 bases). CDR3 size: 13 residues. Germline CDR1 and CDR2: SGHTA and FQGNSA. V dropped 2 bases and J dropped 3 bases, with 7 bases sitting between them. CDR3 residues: CASSLPQDYGYTF. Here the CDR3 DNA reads TGTGCCAGCAGCTTACCACAGGACTATGGCTACACCTTC.

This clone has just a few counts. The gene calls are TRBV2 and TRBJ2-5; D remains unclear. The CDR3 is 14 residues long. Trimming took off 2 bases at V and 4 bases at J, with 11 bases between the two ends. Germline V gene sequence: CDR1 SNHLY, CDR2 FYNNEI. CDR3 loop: CASSEWERRETQYF. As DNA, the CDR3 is TGTGCCAGCAGTGAATGGGAACGGAGAGAGACCCAGTACTTC.

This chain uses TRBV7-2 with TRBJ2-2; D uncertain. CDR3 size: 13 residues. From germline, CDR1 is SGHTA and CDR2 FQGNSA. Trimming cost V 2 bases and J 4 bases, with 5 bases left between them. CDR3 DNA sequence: TGTGCCAGCAGCTTACTAATCACCGGGGAGCTGTTTTTT. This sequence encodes CASSLLITGELFF.

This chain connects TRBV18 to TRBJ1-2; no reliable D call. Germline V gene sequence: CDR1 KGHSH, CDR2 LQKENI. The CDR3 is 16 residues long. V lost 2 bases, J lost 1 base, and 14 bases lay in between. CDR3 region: CASSPKSGPLNYGYTF. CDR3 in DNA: TGTGCCAGCTCACCAAAGTCGGGCCCCCTTAACTATGGCTACACCTTC. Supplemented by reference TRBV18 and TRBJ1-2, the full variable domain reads NAGVMQNPRHLVRRRGQEARLRCSPMKGHSHVYWYRQLPEEGLKFMVYLQKENIIDESGMPKERFSAEFPKEGPSILRIQQVVRGDSAAYFCASSPKSGPLNYGYTFGSGTRLTVV.

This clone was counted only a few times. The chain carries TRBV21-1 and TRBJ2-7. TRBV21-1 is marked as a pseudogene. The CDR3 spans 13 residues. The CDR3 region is CASSKRPRREQYF. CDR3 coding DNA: TGTGCCAGCAGCAAAAGGCCACGTCGGGAGCAGTACTTC.

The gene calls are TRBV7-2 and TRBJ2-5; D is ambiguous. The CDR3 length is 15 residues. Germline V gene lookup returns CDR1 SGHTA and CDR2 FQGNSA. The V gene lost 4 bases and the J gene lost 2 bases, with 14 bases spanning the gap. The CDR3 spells CASSSYLTRQETQYF. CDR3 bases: TGTGCCAGCAGCTCCTACTTGACCCGGCAAGAGACCCAGTACTTC.

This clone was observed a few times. As DNA, the CDR3 is TGTGCCTGGAAGGAGAGGCCAGACTATGGCTACACCTTC. This sequence encodes CAWKERPDYGYTF. The chain recombines TRBV30 with TRBJ1-2; D is uncertain. V lost 4 bases to trimming and J lost 3 bases, with 12 bases between them. This CDR3 comprises 13 residues. The V gene's germline CDR1 is GTSNPN and CDR2 SVGIG (reference sequence).

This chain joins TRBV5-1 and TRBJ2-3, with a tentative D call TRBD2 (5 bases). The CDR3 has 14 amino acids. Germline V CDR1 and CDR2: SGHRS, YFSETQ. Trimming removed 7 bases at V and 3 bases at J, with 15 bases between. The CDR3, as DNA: TGCGCCAGCGCATACGGGGAAGTGACAGATACGCAGTATTTT. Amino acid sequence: CASAYGEVTDTQYF.

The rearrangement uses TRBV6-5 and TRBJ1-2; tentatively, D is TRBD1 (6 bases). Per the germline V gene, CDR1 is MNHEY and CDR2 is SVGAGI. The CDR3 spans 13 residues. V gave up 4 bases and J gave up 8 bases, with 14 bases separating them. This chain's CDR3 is CASSSQGGGGYTF. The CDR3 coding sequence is TGTGCCAGCAGTTCCCAAGGAGGGGGAGGCTACACCTTC.

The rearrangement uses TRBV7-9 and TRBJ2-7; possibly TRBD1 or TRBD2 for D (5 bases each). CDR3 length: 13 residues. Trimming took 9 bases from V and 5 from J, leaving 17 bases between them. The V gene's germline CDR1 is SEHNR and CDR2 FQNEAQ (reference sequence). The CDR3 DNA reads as TGTGCCAGTAAGAGGGGATCCCTAGACGAGCAGTACTTC. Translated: CASKRGSLDEQYF.

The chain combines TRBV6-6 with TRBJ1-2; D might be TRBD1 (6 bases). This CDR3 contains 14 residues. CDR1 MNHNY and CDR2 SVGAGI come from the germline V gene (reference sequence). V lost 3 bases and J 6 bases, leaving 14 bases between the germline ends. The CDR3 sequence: CASSYSTGQDGYTF. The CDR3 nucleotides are TGTGCCAGCAGTTATTCCACAGGGCAGGATGGCTACACCTTC.

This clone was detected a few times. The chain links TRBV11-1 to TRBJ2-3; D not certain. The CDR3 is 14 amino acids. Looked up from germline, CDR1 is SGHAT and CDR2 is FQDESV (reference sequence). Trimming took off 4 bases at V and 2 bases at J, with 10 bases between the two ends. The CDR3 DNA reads TGTGCCAGCAGCTACGACGGCTACACAGATACGCAGTATTTT. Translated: CASSYDGYTDTQYF.

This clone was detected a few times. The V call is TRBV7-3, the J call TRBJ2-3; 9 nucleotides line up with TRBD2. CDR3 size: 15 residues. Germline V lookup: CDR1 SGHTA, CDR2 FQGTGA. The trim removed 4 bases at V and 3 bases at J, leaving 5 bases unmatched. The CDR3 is CASSSAGGGTDTQYF. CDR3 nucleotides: TGTGCCAGCAGCTCAGCGGGGGGAGGAACAGATACGCAGTATTTT.

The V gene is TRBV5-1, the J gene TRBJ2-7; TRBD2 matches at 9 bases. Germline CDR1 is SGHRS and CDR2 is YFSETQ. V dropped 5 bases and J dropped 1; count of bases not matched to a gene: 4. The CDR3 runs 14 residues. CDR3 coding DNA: TGCGCCAGCAGTAGTGCGGGGGGGTCCTACGAGCAGTACTTC. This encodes CASSSAGGSYEQYF.

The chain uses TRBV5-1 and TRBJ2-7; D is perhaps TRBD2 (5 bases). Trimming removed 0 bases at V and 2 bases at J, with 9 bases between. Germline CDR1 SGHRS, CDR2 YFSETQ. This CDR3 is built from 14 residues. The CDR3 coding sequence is TGCGCCAGCAGCTTGGATCCGGGAACCTACGAGCAGTACTTC. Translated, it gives CASSLDPGTYEQYF.

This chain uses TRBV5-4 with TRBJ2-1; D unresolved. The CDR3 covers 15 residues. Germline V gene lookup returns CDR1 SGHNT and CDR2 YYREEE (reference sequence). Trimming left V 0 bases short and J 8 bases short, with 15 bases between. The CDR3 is CASSLEALPHDEQFF. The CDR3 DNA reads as TGTGCCAGCAGCTTGGAGGCATTACCCCACGATGAGCAGTTCTTC.

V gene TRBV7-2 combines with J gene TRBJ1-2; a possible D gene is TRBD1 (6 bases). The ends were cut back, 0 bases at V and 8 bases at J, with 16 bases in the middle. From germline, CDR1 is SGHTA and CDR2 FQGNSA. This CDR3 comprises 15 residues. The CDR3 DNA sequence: TGTGCCAGCAGCTTAGCGTTCGCAGGGGAAGGCGGCTACACCTTC. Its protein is CASSLAFAGEGGYTF.

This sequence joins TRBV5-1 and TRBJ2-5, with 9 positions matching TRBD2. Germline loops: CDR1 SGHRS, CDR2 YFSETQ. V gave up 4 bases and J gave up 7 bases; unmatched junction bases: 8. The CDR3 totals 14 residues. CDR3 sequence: CASSISGGLGTQYF. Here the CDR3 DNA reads TGCGCCAGCAGCATAAGCGGGGGGCTCGGGACCCAGTACTTC.

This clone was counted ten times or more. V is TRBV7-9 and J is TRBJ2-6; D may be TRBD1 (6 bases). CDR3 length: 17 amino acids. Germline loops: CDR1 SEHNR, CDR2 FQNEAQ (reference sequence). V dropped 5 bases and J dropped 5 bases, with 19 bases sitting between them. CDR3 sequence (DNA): TGTGCCAGCAGCGCCTGGCTCACAGGGTTACGGGCCAACGTCCTGACTTTC. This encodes CASSAWLTGLRANVLTF.

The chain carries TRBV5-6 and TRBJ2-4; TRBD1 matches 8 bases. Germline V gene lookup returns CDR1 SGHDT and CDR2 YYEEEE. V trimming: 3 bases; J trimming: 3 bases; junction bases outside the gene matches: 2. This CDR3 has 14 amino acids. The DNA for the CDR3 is TGTGCCAGCAGCTCGACAGGGGTCAAAAACATTCAGTACTTC. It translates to CASSSTGVKNIQYF.

DNA for the CDR3: TGTGCCCTCTCGGGGGGCCGGGGAGATACGCAGTATTTT. It encodes CALSGGRGDTQYF. The V gene is TRBV30, the J gene TRBJ2-3; D possibly corresponds to TRBD2 (7 bases). Germline loops: CDR1 GTSNPN, CDR2 SVGIG (reference sequence). The CDR3 consists of 13 residues. Trimming removed 8 bases from V and 5 bases from J, with 17 bases in between.

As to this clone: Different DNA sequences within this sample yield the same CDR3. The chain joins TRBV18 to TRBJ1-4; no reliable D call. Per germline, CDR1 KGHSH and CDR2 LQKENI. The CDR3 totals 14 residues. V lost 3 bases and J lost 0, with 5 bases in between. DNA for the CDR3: TGTGCCAGCTCACCGACGGCAACTAATGAAAAACTGTTTTTT. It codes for CASSPTATNEKLFF.

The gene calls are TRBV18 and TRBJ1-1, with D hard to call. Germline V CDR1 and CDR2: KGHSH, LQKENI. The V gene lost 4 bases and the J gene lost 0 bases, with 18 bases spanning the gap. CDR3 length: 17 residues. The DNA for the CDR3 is TGTGCCAGCTCACGCAATATGGGGAGTTCCCTGAACACTGAAGCTTTCTTT. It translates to CASSRNMGSSLNTEAFF. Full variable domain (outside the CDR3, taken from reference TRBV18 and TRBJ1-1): NAGVMQNPRHLVRRRGQEARLRCSPMKGHSHVYWYRQLPEEGLKFMVYLQKENIIDESGMPKERFSAEFPKEGPSILRIQQVVRGDSAAYFCASSRNMGSSLNTEAFFGQGTRLTVV.

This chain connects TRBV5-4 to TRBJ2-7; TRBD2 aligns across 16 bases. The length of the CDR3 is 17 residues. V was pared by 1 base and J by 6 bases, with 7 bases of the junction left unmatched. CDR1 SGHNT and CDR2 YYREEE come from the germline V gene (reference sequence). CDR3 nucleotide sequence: TGTGCCAGCAGCTTGATGGGACTAGCGGGGGGGAACCGCGAGCAGTACTTC. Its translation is CASSLMGLAGGNREQYF.